This entry concerns a single T cell receptor (beta chain). The target antigen is unknown. The study sequenced cultured CD4+ T cell DNA using the Oncomine TCR Beta short-read assay. It was from cultured CD4+ T cells that genomic DNA was extracted. TCRdb re-analysed the PCR reads in MiXCR, keeping a single row per CDR3 protein. The data contain fewer than 9,000 distinct CDR3 sequences, about a third of them singletons. V lost 5 bases to trimming and J lost 2 bases; unmatched junction nucleotides: 10. Germline CDR1 is SGHNT and CDR2 is YENEEA. The CDR3 sequence is 16 residues long. The data originate from a study of vaccination and CD4 T cells after COVID-19. Study background: Overlapping SARS-CoV-2, HCoV-NL63, HCoV-OC43 and HCoV-229E spike peptides were used to stimulate cells. Control cultures used a CEFX viral epitope pool, an HIV-1 Nef peptide pool, or no peptide.

The treatment here: approximately 9-day PBMC culture with coronavirus spike peptide pools or control peptides (ViraFEST assay). Collection of the unexposed donor's CD4+ T cells took place before the COVID-19 pandemic (2011-2018). Before TCRs were sequenced, ViraFEST expanded antigen-specific T cells with peptide pools. The chain is built from TRBV11-3 and TRBJ2-3, with 7 bases identical to TRBD1. This TCR was recovered from a human donor in good health. Sequencing was performed on CD4+ T cells from blood, cultured in vitro. In nucleotides, the CDR3 is TGTGCCAGCAGCGACCTCAGGACAGGTACCACAGATACGCAGTATTTT. It yields the protein CASSDLRTGTTDTQYF.